The 28 T cell receptor beta chains presented below share a single source sample, sequenced in a study of response to subunit inactivated influenza vaccine. TCRdb re-analysed the RT-PCR reads in MiXCR, keeping a single row per CDR3 protein. The sample lists about 570,000 distinct CDR3 sequences, over 9% occurring once. This same sample was also taken into another study, of T cells expressing NK-cell markers. That paper adds: For TCR beta, cDNA was produced by 5'RACE template switching with UMIs.

Sequenced material: PBMCs from blood, taken on the day of vaccination. These receptors were obtained from a middle-aged man who received an inactivated influenza vaccine.

This clonotype showed up just a few times. The rearrangement joins TRBV11-2 to TRBJ1-6; D call uncertain. Trimming pared 0 bases from V and 6 bases from J, leaving 3 bases between. CDR3 size: 13 residues. Germline-derived CDR1 and CDR2 are SGHAT and FQNNGV. For the CDR3, the DNA is TGTGCCAGCAGCTTAGAGGTTAATTCACCCCTCCACTTT. As protein: CASSLEVNSPLHF.

This clonotype appeared a few times. This chain links TRBV6-6 with TRBJ1-5; weak D call: TRBD1 (5 bases). V was pared by 3 bases and J by 7 bases, with 10 bases between. The CDR3 consists of 13 residues. CDR1 and CDR2 from the germline V gene are MNHNY and SVGAGI (reference sequence). CDR3 sequence reads: CASSYGGFQPQHF. The CDR3 region has the DNA TGTGCCAGCAGTTATGGGGGGTTCCAGCCCCAGCATTTT.

The V and J genes are TRBV7-2 and TRBJ1-3; D unresolved. The CDR3 spans 16 residues. The germline V and J ends were trimmed by 5 bases and 0 bases, with 14 bases remaining between them. The germline gives CDR1 SGHTA, CDR2 FQGNSA. CDR3 nucleotides: TGTGCCAGCAGCCGCGCGTATGATGCCTCTGGAAACACCATATATTTT. Amino acid sequence: CASSRAYDASGNTIYF.

The CDR3 is CATSEGGRSTNEKLFF. CDR3 bases: TGTGCCACCAGTGAGGGAGGTCGCAGCACTAATGAAAAACTGTTTTTT. The chain has TRBV24-1 and TRBJ1-4; no clear D gene. V was shortened by 4 bases and J by 2 bases, with 13 bases between the two germline ends. Germline CDR1 reads KGHDR; CDR2 reads SFDVKD. The CDR3 covers 16 residues.

V usage is TRBV30 and J usage is TRBJ1-1, with D possibly TRBD1 on 6 matching bases. The germline V gene has CDR1 GTSNPN and CDR2 SVGIG (reference sequence). This CDR3 has 15 residues. The germline V and J ends were trimmed by 1 base and 5 bases, with 17 bases remaining between them. The CDR3 bases are TGTGCCTGGAGTGAAGGGGGACACAGGGAAACTGAAGCTTTCTTT. Translating it yields CAWSEGGHRETEAFF.

This clonotype was seen a few times. The chain couples TRBV7-2 to TRBJ2-3, with 9 bases aligning to TRBD2. This CDR3 region has 15 residues. CDR1 is SGHTA, CDR2 FQGNSA, per germline. Unmatched junction bases numbered 4, after V lost 6 bases and J lost 0 bases. The CDR3 DNA reads TGTGCCAGCAGACGTGGACTAGCGAGCACAGATACGCAGTATTTT. Translating it yields CASRRGLASTDTQYF.

This clonotype was detected a few times. The chain joins TRBV7-2 to TRBJ2-2, with D perhaps given as TRBD1 or TRBD2 (6 bases each). CDR1 is SGHTA, CDR2 FQGNSA, per germline. The CDR3 loop spans 15 amino acids. Trimming left V 7 bases short and J 3 bases short, with 15 bases between. The CDR3 coding sequence is TGTGCCAGCACCTCCCCGGGGGCATACACCGGGGAGCTGTTTTTT. It specifies CASTSPGAYTGELFF.

This clonotype was observed a handful of times. V and J are TRBV20-1 and TRBJ1-5, with 9 bases identical to TRBD1. V gave up 1 base and J gave up 4 bases; unmatched junction bases: 2. Germline assignment: CDR1 DFQATT and CDR2 SNEGSKA (reference sequence). This CDR3 has 14 amino acids. The CDR3 region has the DNA TGCAGTGCTAGAGGGGACAGGGAAAATCAGCCCCAGCATTTT. This translates into CSARGDRENQPQHF.

The rearrangement links TRBV20-1 to TRBJ2-3; TRBD2 agrees at 8 bases. The trim removed 3 bases at V and 0 bases at J, leaving 5 bases unmatched. This CDR3 has 15 amino acids. Germline lookup yields CDR1 DFQATT and CDR2 SNEGSKA (reference sequence). The CDR3 loop is CSASPPSGSTDTQYF. In DNA, the CDR3 is TGCAGTGCTAGCCCTCCTAGCGGGAGCACAGATACGCAGTATTTT.

This clonotype was found a few times. The V gene is TRBV3-1, the J gene TRBJ1-5; D ambiguous. The CDR3 consists of 16 residues. Germline V gene sequence: CDR1 LGHDT, CDR2 YNNKEL (reference sequence). Between the trimmed V and J ends, which lost 6 bases and 2 bases, there was a span of 17 bases. CDR3 in amino acids: CASRYPQDSGNQPQHF. The CDR3 DNA is TGTGCCAGCAGATACCCCCAGGATTCGGGCAATCAGCCCCAGCATTTT.

This clonotype turned up a few times. V gene TRBV7-9 combines with J gene TRBJ2-1; 9 bases are shared with TRBD2. J gave up 10 bases and V 0 bases, and 7 bases lay outside the gene matches. The germline gives CDR1 SEHNR, CDR2 FQNEAQ (reference sequence). The CDR3 runs 15 residues. The CDR3 region has the DNA TGTGCCAGCAGCTTAGCGGGCCTAGCGGGAAACGAGCAGTTCTTC. This codes for CASSLAGLAGNEQFF.

This chain links TRBV6-2 or TRBV6-3 with TRBJ2-1, with 7 bases fitting TRBD2. The V gene's germline CDR1 is MNHEY and CDR2 SVGEGT. V shed 2 bases, J shed 1 base, and the junction held 5 bases outside the gene matches. The CDR3 runs to 16 residues. The CDR3 loop reads CASSYGLAVSYNEQFF. CDR3 sequence (DNA): TGTGCCAGCAGTTACGGTCTAGCGGTATCCTACAATGAGCAGTTCTTC.

The CDR3 region has the DNA TGCGCCAGCAGCCAAGACCCTAGTCGGGCCTACAATGAGCAGTTCTTC. It yields the protein CASSQDPSRAYNEQFF. The J gene is TRBJ2-1, the V gene TRBV4-3, with D unclear. Germline values: CDR1 LGHNA, CDR2 YSLEER. The V end lost 0 bases, the J end lost 2 bases, and 11 bases lay between the germline ends. The CDR3 is made up of 16 amino acids.

The J gene is TRBJ2-1, the V gene TRBV20-1; weak D call: TRBD2 (5 bases). There are 12 residues in the CDR3. Trimming pared 5 bases from V and 7 bases from J, leaving 12 bases between. Per the germline V gene, CDR1 is DFQATT and CDR2 is SNEGSKA (reference sequence). CDR3 loop: CSAPARGNEQFF. DNA for the CDR3: TGCAGTGCTCCCGCTCGAGGGAATGAGCAGTTCTTC.

This clonotype was detected only a few times. The chain couples TRBV5-1 to TRBJ1-4, with D hard to call. The CDR3 is 14 residues long. Trimming stripped 4 bases from V and 6 bases from J, with 13 bases between. CDR1 is SGHRS and CDR2 is YFSETQ in the germline V gene. The CDR3, as DNA: TGCGCCAGCAGCAACGACGTAGCGGATGAAAAACTGTTTTTT. Protein sequence: CASSNDVADEKLFF.

This chain connects TRBV3-1 to TRBJ1-1, with 12 bases aligning to TRBD1. Germline V gene data show CDR1 as LGHDT and CDR2 as YNNKEL (reference sequence). The CDR3 loop spans 16 amino acids. V dropped 4 bases and J dropped 6; count of bases not matched to a gene: 9. CDR3 protein: CASSRRDRGPWAEAFF. Written as DNA, the CDR3 is TGTGCCAGCAGCCGACGGGACAGGGGGCCGTGGGCTGAAGCTTTCTTT.

The rearrangement links TRBV6-2 or TRBV6-3 to TRBJ1-5, with D maybe TRBD1 (6 bases). V was clipped by 7 bases and J by 3 bases, with 16 bases between them. The CDR3 is made up of 15 amino acids. Germline loops: CDR1 MNHEY, CDR2 SVGEGT. CDR3: CASTNYRDNNQPQHF. The CDR3, as DNA: TGTGCCAGCACCAACTATCGGGACAACAATCAGCCCCAGCATTTT.

This clonotype showed up many times. This sequence joins TRBV28 and TRBJ2-1; either TRBD1 or TRBD2 may supply D (5 bases each). This CDR3 region has 15 residues. Per the germline V gene, CDR1 is MDHEN and CDR2 is SYDVKM. With 3 bases removed from V and 0 bases from J, the gap between germline ends came to 9 bases. CDR3 region: CASSLMGVSYNEQFF. CDR3 nucleotides: TGTGCCAGCAGTTTGATGGGGGTCTCCTACAATGAGCAGTTCTTC.

This clonotype was found a few times. The chain combines TRBV5-6 with TRBJ2-5, with a tentative D call TRBD2 (5 bases). Germline V CDR1 and CDR2: SGHDT, YYEEEE. Trimming took off 3 bases at V and 5 bases at J, with 14 bases between the two ends. This CDR3 is 14 amino acids long. CDR3 in DNA: TGTGCCAGCAGCTCTTCGGGATCCCGGGAGACCCAGTACTTC. Its protein is CASSSSGSRETQYF.

The table lists this clonotype with a few counts. This chain joins TRBV11-3 and TRBJ2-7; 12 positions agree with TRBD1. CDR3 length: 13 amino acids. V lost 4 bases to trimming and J lost 9 bases; unmatched junction nucleotides: 4. In germline, CDR1 is SGHNT, CDR2 YENEEA. CDR3 sequence (DNA): TGTGCCAGCAGCTCCGGGACAGGGGGCGCGCAGTACTTC. Its translation is CASSSGTGGAQYF. Full variable domain (rest looked up from reference TRBV11-3 and TRBJ2-7): EAGVVQSPRYKIIEKKQPVAFWCNPISGHNTLYWYLQNLGQGPELLIRYENEEAVDDSQLPKDRFSAERLKGVDSTLKIQPAELGDSAVYLCASSSGTGGAQYFGPGTRLTVT.

The chain combines TRBV20-1 with TRBJ2-7; D is possibly TRBD1 or TRBD2 (7 bases each). V was pared by 6 bases and J by 7 bases, with 22 bases between. CDR3 size: 14 residues. The germline gives CDR1 DFQATT, CDR2 SNEGSKA (reference sequence). The chain's CDR3 is CSAGLQGPGGEQYF. CDR3 coding DNA: TGCAGTGCGGGACTACAGGGGCCAGGGGGAGAGCAGTACTTC.

This clonotype was seen a handful of times. The chain has TRBV28 and TRBJ2-3; TRBD1 aligns across 12 bases. Germline-derived CDR1 and CDR2 are MDHEN and SYDVKM. The ends lost 6 bases at V and 2 bases at J; junction bases unmatched: 9. The CDR3 spans 17 residues. The CDR3 protein is CASRVGGTGGYTDTQYF. In nucleotides, the CDR3 is TGTGCCAGCAGGGTTGGAGGGACAGGGGGCTACACAGATACGCAGTATTTT.

This clonotype has only a few counts. The chain carries TRBV15 and TRBJ1-3; no definite D call. Germline CDR1 is LNHNV and CDR2 is YYDKDF (reference sequence). The V and J ends lost 4 bases and 2 bases respectively, with 12 bases between them. The CDR3 is 15 residues long. CDR3 region: CATSKRTGPGNTIYF. In DNA form, the CDR3 reads TGTGCCACCAGCAAACGGACCGGCCCTGGAAACACCATATATTTT.

The chain joins TRBV6-2 or TRBV6-3 to TRBJ1-1; weak D call: TRBD1 (5 bases). Trimming pared 2 bases from V and 1 base from J, leaving 14 bases between. This CDR3 is 16 amino acids long. Germline lookup yields CDR1 MNHEY and CDR2 SVGEGT. The CDR3 loop is CASSYRTGVKNTEAFF. CDR3 nucleotides: TGTGCCAGCAGTTACCGAACAGGTGTTAAGAACACTGAAGCTTTCTTT.

The V gene is TRBV7-9, the J gene TRBJ2-3; 9 nucleotides match TRBD2. The CDR3 spans 17 residues. Germline V lookup: CDR1 SEHNR, CDR2 FQNEAQ (reference sequence). J lost 6 bases, V lost 3 bases, and 13 bases had no gene match. The CDR3 loop reads CASSFLTSGRPEDTQYF. Written as DNA, the CDR3 is TGTGCCAGCAGCTTCTTAACCAGCGGGAGGCCCGAGGATACGCAGTATTTT. The full variable domain, rest sourced from reference TRBV7-9 and TRBJ2-3, is DTGVSQNPRHKITKRGQNVTFRCDPISEHNRLYWYRQTLGQGPEFLTYFQNEAQLEKSRLLSDRFSAERPKGSFSTLEIQRTEQGDSAMYLCASSFLTSGRPEDTQYFGPGTRLTVL.

V is TRBV10-3 and J is TRBJ1-1; 10 bases agree with TRBD1. This CDR3 contains 16 residues. Germline lookup yields CDR1 ENHRY and CDR2 SYGVKD. The ends lost 2 bases at V and 0 bases at J; junction bases unmatched: 3. The CDR3 nucleotides read TGTGCCATCAGTGAGGGACAGGGGGGGATGAACACTGAAGCTTTCTTT. It is translated as CAISEGQGGMNTEAFF.

This chain connects TRBV10-3 to TRBJ2-1; weak D call: TRBD2 (6 bases). V was clipped by 3 bases and J by 2 bases, with 11 bases between them. Germline values: CDR1 ENHRY, CDR2 SYGVKD. This CDR3 contains 15 residues. CDR3 loop: CAISDRGGAYNEQFF. The CDR3 DNA follows: TGTGCCATCAGTGACCGGGGAGGAGCCTACAATGAGCAGTTCTTC.

This clonotype occurred a few times. This chain uses TRBV6-1 with TRBJ2-1; 11 bases fit TRBD2. With V trimmed by 7 bases and J by 7 bases, 9 bases remained unmatched. Per germline, CDR1 MNHNS and CDR2 SASEGT. CDR3 size: 15 residues. CDR3 nucleotides: TGTGCCAGCACCCAACTAGCGGGAGCTGGTAATGAGCAGTTCTTC. Protein sequence: CASTQLAGAGNEQFF.